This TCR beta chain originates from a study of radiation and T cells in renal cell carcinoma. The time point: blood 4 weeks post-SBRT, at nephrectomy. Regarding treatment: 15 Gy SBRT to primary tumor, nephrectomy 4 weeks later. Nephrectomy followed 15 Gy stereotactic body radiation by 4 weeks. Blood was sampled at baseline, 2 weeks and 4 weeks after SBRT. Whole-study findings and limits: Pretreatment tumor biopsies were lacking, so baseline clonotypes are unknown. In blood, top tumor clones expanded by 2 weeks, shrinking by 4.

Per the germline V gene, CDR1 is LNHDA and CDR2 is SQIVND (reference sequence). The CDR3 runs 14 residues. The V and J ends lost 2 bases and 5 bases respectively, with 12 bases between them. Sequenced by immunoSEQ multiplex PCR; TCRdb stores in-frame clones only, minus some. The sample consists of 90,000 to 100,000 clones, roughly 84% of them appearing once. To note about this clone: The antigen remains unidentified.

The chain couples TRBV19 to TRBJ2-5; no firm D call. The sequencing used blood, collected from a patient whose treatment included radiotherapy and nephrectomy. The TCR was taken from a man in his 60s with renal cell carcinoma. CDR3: CASSISASAETQYF. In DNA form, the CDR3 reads TGTGCCAGTAGTATATCCGCCTCGGCGGAGACCCAGTACTTC. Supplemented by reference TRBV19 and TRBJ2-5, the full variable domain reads DGGITQSPKYLFRKEGQNVTLSCEQNLNHDAMYWYRQDPGQGLRLIYYSQIVNDFQKGDIAEGYSVSREKKESFPLTVTSAQKNPTAFYLCASSISASAETQYFGPGTRLLVL.